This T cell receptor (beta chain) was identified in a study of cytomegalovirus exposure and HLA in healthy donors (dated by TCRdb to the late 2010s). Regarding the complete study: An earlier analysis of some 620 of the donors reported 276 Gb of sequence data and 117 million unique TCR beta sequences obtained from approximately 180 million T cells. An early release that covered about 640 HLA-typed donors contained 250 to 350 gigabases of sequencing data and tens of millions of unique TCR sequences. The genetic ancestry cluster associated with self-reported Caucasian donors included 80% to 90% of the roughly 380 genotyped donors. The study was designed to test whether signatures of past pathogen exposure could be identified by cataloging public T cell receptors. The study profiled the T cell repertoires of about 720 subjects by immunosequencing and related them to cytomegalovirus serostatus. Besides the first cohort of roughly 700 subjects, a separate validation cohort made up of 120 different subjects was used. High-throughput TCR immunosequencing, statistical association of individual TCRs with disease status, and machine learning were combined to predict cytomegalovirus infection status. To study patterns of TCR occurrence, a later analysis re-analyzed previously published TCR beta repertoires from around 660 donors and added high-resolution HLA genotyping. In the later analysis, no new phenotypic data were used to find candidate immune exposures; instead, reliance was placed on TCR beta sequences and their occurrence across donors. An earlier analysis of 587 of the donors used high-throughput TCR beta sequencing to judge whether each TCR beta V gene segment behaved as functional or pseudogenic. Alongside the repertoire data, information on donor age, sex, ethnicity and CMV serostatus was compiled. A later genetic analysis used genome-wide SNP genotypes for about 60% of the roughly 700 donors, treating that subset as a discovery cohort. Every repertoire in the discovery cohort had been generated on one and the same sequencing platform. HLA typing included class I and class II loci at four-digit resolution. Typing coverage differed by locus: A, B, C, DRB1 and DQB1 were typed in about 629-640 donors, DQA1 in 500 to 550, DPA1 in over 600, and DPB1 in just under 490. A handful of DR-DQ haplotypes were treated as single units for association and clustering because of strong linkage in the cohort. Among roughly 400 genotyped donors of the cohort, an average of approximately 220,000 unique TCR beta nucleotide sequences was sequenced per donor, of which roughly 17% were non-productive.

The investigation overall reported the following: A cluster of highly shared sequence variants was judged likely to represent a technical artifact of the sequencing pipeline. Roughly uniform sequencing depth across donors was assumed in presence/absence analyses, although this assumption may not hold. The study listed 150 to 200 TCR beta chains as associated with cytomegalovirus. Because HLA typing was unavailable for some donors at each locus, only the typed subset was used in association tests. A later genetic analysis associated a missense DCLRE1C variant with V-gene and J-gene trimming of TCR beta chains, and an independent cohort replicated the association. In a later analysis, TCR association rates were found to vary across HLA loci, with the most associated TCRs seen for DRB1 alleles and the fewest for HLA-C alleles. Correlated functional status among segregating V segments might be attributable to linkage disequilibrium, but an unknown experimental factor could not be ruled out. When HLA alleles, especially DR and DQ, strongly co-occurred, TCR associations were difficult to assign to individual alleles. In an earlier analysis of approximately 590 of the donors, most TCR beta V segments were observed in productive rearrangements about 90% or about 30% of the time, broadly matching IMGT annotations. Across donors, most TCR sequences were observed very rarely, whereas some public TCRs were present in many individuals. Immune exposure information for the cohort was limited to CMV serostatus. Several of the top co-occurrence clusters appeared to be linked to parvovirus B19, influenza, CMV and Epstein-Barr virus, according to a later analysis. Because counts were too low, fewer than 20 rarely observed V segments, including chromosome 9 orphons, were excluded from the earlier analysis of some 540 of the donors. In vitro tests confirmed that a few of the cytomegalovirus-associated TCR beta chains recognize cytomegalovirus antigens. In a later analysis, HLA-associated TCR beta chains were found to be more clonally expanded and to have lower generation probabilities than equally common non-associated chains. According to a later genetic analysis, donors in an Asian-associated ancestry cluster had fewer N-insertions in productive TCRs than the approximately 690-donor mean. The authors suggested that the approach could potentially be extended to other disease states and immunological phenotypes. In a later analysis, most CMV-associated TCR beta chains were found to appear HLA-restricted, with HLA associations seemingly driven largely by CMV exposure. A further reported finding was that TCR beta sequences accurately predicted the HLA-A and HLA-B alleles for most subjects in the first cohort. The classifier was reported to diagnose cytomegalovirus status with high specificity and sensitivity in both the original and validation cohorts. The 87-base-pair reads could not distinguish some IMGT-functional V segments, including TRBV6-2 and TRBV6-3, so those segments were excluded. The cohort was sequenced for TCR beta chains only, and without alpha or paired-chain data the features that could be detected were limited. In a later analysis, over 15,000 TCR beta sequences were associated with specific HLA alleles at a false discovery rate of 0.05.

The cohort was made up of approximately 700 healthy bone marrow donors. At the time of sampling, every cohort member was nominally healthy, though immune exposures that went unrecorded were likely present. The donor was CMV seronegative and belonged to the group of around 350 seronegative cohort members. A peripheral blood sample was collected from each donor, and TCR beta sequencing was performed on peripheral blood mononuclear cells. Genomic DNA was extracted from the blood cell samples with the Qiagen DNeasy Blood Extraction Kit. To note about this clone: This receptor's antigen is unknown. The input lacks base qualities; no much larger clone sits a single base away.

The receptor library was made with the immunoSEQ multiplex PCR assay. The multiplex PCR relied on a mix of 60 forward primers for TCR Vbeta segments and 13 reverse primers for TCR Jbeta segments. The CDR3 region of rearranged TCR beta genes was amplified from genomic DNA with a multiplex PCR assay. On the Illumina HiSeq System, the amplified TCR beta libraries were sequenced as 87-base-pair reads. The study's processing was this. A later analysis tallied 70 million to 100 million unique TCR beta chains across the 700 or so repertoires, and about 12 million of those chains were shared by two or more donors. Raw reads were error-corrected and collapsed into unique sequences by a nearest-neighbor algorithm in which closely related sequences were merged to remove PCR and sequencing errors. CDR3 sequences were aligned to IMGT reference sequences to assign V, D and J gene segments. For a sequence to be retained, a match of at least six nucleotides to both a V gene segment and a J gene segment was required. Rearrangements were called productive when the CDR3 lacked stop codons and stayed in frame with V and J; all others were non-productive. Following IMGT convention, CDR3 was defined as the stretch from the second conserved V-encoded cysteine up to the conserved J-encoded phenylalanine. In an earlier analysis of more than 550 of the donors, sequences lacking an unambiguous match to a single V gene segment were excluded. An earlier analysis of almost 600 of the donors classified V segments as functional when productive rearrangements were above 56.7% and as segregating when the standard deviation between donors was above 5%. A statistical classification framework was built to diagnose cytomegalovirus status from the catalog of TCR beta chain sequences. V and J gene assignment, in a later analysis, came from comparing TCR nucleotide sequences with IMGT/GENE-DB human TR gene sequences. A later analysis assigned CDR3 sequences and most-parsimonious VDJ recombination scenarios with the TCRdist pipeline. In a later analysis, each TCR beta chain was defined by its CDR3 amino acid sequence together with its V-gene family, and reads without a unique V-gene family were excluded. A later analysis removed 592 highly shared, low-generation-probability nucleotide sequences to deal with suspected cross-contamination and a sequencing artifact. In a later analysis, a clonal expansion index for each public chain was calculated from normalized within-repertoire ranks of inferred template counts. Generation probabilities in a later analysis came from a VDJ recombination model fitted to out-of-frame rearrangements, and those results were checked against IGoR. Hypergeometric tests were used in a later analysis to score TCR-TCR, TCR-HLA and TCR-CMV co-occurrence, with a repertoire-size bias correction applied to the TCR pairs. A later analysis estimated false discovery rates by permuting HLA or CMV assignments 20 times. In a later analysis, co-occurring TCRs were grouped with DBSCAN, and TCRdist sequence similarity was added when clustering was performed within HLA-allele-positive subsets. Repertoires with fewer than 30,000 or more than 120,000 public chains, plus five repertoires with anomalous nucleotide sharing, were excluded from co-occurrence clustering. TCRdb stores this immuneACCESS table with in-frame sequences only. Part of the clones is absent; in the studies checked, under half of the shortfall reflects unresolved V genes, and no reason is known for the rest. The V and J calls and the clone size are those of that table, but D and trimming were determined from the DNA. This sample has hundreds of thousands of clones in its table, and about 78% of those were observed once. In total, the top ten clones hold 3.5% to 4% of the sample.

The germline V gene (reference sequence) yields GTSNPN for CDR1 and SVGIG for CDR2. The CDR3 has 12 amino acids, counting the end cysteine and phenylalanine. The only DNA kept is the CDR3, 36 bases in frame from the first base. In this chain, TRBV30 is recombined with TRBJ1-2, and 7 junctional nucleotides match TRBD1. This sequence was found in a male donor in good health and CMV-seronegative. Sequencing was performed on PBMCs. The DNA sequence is TGTGACAATAAAAAGGGGGCTGTTGGCTACACCTTC. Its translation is CDNKKGAVGYTF.